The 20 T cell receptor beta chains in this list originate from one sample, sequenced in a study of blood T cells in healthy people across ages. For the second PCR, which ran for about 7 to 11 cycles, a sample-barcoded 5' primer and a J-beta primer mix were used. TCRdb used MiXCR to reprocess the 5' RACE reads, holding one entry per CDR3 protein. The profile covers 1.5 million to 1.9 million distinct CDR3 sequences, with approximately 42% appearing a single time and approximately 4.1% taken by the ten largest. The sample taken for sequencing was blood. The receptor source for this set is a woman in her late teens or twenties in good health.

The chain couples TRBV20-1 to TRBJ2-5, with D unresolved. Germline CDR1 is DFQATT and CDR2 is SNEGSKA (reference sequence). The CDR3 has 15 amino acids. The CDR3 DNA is TGCAGGGGTGCTGGGGAAGTAGGCGCCCAAGAGACCCAGTACTTC. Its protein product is CRGAGEVGAQETQYF.

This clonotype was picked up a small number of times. For the CDR3, the DNA is TGTGCCAGCAGTTTTCGTGTGAACTCCTACGAGCAGTACTTC. Translated: CASSFRVNSYEQYF. The chain is built from TRBV12-3 or TRBV12-4 and TRBJ2-7; D unresolved. The CDR3 has 14 residues. Trimming pared 3 bases from V and 0 bases from J, leaving 9 bases between.

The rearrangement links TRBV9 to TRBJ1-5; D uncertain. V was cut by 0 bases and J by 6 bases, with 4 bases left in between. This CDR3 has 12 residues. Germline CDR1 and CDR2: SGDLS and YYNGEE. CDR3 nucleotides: TGTGCCAGCAGCGTAGACTCTCAGCCCCAGCATTTT. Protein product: CASSVDSQPQHF.

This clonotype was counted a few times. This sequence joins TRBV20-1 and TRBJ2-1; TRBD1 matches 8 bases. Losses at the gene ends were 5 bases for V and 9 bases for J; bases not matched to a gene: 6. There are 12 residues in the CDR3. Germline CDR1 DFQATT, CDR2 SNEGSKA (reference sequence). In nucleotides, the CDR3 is TGCAGTGCTGCCCAGGGGGCGGGTGAGCAGTTCTTC. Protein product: CSAAQGAGEQFF.

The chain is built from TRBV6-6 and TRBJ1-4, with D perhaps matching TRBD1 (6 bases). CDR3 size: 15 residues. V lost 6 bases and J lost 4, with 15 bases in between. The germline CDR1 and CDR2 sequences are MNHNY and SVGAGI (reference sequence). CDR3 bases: TGTGCCAGCAGCCCCTTCCGAGGGGGTAATGAAAAACTGTTTTTT. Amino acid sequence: CASSPFRGGNEKLFF.

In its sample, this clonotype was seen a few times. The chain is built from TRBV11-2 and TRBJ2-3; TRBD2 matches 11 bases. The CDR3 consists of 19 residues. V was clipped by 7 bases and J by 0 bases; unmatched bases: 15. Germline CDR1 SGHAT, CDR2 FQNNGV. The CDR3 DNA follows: TGTGCCAGCATCCTATTCCCTAGCGGGGGGTTCTCTAGCACAGATACGCAGTATTTT. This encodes CASILFPSGGFSSTDTQYF.

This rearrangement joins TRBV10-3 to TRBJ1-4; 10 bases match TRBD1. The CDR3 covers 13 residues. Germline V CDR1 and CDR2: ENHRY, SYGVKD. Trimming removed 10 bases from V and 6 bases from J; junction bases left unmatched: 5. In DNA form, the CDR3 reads TGTGCCAGCCACGGGACAGGGGATGAAAAACTGTTTTTT. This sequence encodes CASHGTGDEKLFF.

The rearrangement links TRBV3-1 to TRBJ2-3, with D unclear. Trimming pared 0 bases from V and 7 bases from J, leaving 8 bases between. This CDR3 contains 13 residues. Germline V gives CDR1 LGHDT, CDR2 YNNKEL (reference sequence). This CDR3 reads CASSQELGNTQYF. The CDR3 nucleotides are TGTGCCAGCAGCCAAGAATTAGGGAATACGCAGTATTTT.

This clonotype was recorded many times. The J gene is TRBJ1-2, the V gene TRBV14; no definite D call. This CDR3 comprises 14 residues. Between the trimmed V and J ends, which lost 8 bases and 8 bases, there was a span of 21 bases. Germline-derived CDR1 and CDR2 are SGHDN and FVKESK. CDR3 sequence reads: CASGPQAALRGYTF. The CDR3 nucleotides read TGTGCCAGCGGACCGCAAGCCGCCCTTCGGGGCTACACCTTC. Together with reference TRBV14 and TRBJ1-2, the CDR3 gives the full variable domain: EAGVTQFPSHSVIEKGQTVTLRCDPISGHDNLYWYRRVMGKEIKFLLHFVKESKQDESGMPNNRFLAERTGGTYSTLKVQPAELEDSGVYFCASGPQAALRGYTFGSGTRLTVV.

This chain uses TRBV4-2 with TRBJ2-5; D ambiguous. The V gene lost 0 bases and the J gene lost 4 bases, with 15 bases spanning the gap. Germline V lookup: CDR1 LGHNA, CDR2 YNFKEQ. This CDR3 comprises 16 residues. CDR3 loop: CASSQDPSRGGETQYF. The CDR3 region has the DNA TGTGCCAGCAGCCAAGATCCCAGTAGAGGTGGAGAGACCCAGTACTTC.

The CDR3 sequence: CASSSGDSPYEQYF. The CDR3 DNA follows: TGTGCCAGCAGTTCAGGGGACAGTCCGTACGAGCAGTACTTC. The J gene is TRBJ2-7, the V gene TRBV27; TRBD1 matches at 7 bases. V was pared by 4 bases and J by 4 bases, with 7 bases of the junction left unmatched. The CDR3 runs 14 residues. Germline loops: CDR1 MNHEY, CDR2 SMNVEV (reference sequence).

The CDR3 reads CASSLDGLAGTYEQFF. The CDR3 DNA reads as TGTGCCAGCAGCTTAGACGGTCTAGCGGGGACATACGAGCAGTTCTTC. The V call is TRBV11-2, the J call TRBJ2-1; 9 bases line up with TRBD2. V shed 0 bases, J shed 10 bases, and the junction held 10 bases outside the gene matches. CDR1 and CDR2 from the germline V gene are SGHAT and FQNNGV. The CDR3 extends over 16 amino acids. Full variable domain (remainder filled in from reference TRBV11-2 and TRBJ2-1): EAGVAQSPRYKIIEKRQSVAFWCNPISGHATLYWYQQILGQGPKLLIQFQNNGVVDDSQLPKDRFSAERLKGVDSTLKIQPAKLEDSAVYLCASSLDGLAGTYEQFFGPGTRLTVL.

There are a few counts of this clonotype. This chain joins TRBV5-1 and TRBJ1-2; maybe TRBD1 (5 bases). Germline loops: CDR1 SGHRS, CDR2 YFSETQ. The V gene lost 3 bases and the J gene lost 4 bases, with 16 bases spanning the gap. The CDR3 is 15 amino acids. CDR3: CASSYSGTTPYGYTF. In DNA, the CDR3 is TGCGCCAGCAGCTACTCAGGGACGACGCCCTATGGCTACACCTTC.

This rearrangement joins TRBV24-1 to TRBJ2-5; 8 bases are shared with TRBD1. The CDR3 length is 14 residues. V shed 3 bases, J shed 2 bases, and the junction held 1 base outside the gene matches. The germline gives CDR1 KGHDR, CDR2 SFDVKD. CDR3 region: CATSDGDRQETQYF. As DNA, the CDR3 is TGTGCCACCAGTGATGGGGACAGGCAAGAGACCCAGTACTTC.

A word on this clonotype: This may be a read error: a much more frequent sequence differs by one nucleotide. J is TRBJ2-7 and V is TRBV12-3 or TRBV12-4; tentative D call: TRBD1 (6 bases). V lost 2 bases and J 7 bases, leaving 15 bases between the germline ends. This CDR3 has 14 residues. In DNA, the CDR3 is TGTGCCAGCAGTTTACAGGGGCCTAAAAATGAGCAGTACTTC. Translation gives CASSLQGPKNEQYF.

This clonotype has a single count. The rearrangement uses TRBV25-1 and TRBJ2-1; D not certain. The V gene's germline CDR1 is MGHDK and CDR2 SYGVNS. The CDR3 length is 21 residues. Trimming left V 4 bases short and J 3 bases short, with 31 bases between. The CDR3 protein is CASSGIPKRSSPTKGYNEQFF. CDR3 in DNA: TGTGCCAGCAGTGGTATTCCCAAAAGGAGTTCTCCTACGAAGGGCTACAATGAGCAGTTCTTC.

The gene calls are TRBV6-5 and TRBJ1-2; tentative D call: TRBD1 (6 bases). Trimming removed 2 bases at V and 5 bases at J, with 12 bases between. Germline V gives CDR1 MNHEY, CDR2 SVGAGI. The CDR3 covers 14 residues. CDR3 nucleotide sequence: TGTGCCAGCAGTTACCGCGACAGGTTTTATGGCTACACCTTC. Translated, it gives CASSYRDRFYGYTF.

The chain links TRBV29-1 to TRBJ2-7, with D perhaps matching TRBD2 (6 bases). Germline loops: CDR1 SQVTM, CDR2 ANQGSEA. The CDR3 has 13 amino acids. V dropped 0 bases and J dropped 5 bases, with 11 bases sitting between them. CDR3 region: CSVEEGPGDEQYF. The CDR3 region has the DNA TGCAGCGTTGAAGAGGGCCCGGGGGACGAGCAGTACTTC.

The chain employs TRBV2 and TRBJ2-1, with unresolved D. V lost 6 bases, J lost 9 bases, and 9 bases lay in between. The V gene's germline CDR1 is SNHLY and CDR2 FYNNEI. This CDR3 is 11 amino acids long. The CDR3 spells CASRPVGEQFF. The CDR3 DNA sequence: TGTGCCAGCAGACCGGTAGGTGAGCAGTTCTTC.

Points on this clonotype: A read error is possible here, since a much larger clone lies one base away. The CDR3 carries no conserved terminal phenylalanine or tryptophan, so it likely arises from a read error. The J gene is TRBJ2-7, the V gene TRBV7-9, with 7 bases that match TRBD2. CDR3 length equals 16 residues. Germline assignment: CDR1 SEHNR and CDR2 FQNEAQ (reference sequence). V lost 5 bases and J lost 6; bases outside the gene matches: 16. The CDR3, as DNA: TGTGCCAGCAGCGGCAAGGATTGGGGCGGGAGTTCCGAGCAGTACATC. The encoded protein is CASSGKDWGGSSEQYI.